A single sample gave rise to the 29 T cell receptor beta chains below, sequenced in a study of Graves' ophthalmopathy and Graves' hyperthyroidism. Transcripts of RNA were the source for amplifying TCR beta CDR3 regions. After a first-round RT-PCR with HTBI primers, a second-round multiplex PCR was run. MiXCR was run by TCRdb on the multiplex PCR reads, yielding one entry per CDR3 protein. The sample contains 360,000 or so distinct CDR3 sequences, approximately 20% of which appear only once. Input material: peripheral blood. Source of these receptors: a woman aged 18-35 years with Graves' ophthalmopathy.

Ten or more counts support this clonotype. The rearrangement uses TRBV6-5 and TRBJ1-3, with D possibly being TRBD1 (5 bases). Germline CDR1 reads MNHEY; CDR2 reads SVGAGI. V gave up 6 bases and J gave up 1 base, with 10 bases separating them. The CDR3 has 14 amino acids. The CDR3 protein is CASRVTASGNTIYF. The DNA of the CDR3 is TGTGCCAGCAGGGTGACAGCGTCTGGAAACACCATATATTTT.

The table lists this clonotype with many counts. This sequence joins TRBV20-1 and TRBJ1-5; no reliable D call. The CDR3 runs 12 residues. Trimming removed 1 base from V and 1 base from J, with 2 bases in between. Per the germline V gene, CDR1 is DFQATT and CDR2 is SNEGSKA (reference sequence). In nucleotides, the CDR3 is TGCAGTGCTAGAGTAAGCAATCAGCCCCAGCATTTT. Encoded protein: CSARVSNQPQHF.

This clonotype has at least ten counts. The gene calls are TRBV7-2 and TRBJ1-1; TRBD1 might be the D (5 bases). The V end lost 0 bases, the J end lost 6 bases, and 11 bases lay between the germline ends. The CDR3 totals 14 residues. Looked up from germline, CDR1 is SGHTA and CDR2 is FQGNSA. CDR3 amino acids: CASSLAPKGSEAFF. DNA for the CDR3: TGTGCCAGCAGCTTAGCGCCGAAGGGGTCTGAAGCTTTCTTT.

This clonotype has a count of ten or more. The chain uses TRBV30 and TRBJ1-2, with D hard to call. CDR3 length: 17 residues. CDR1 is GTSNPN, CDR2 SVGIG, per germline (reference sequence). V was trimmed by 0 bases and J by 7 bases, leaving 24 bases between them. The CDR3 spells CAWSVKGLMTQWSGYTF. In DNA, the CDR3 is TGTGCCTGGAGTGTTAAGGGATTGATGACTCAATGGAGTGGCTACACCTTC.

This clonotype appeared many times. The genes are TRBV7-8 and TRBJ2-7; D may be TRBD1 (5 bases). V gave up 0 bases and J gave up 2 bases, with 11 bases separating them. This CDR3 region has 15 residues. Germline CDR1 SGHVS, CDR2 FQNEAQ. The CDR3 DNA reads TGTGCCAGCAGCTTAGCGTCAGGGTTCCCCTACGAGCAGTACTTC. Amino acid sequence: CASSLASGFPYEQYF.

At least ten counts were recorded for this clonotype. In DNA form, the CDR3 reads TGTGCCATCACAGGGGGCGGATGGACTGAAGCTTTCTTT. Residues: CAITGGGWTEAFF. This chain connects TRBV6-5 to TRBJ1-1; 9 bases align to TRBD1. The J segment lost 5 bases and the V segment lost 10 bases, leaving 8 bases of the junction unmatched. The CDR3 loop spans 13 amino acids. Germline V gene sequence: CDR1 MNHEY, CDR2 SVGAGI.

This clonotype was seen only a few times. The V and J genes are TRBV13 and TRBJ2-5; possibly TRBD1 or TRBD2 for D (5 bases each). Germline loops: CDR1 PRHDT, CDR2 FYEKMQ (reference sequence). The CDR3 runs to 13 residues. The germline V and J ends were trimmed by 8 bases and 3 bases, with 13 bases remaining between them. In DNA form, the CDR3 reads TGTGCCAGCGGAGGTATCAGGGAAGAGACCCAGTACTTC. Its protein is CASGGIREETQYF.

Only a few counts were recorded for this clonotype. This sequence joins TRBV3-1 and TRBJ1-1, with 7 bases that match TRBD1. The CDR3 is made up of 12 amino acids. Germline V gene lookup returns CDR1 LGHDT and CDR2 YNNKEL (reference sequence). With 8 bases clipped from V and 5 bases from J, the junction kept 5 bases outside the gene matches. CDR3 coding DNA: TGTGCCAGCGGGCACAGGGGAACTGAAGCTTTCTTT. It specifies CASGHRGTEAFF.

This clonotype was counted many times. The chain has TRBV20-1 and TRBJ1-2; possibly TRBD1 for D (6 bases). Germline V gene lookup returns CDR1 DFQATT and CDR2 SNEGSKA (reference sequence). CDR3 size: 13 residues. Trimming cost V 6 bases and J 4 bases, with 15 bases left between them. The DNA of the CDR3 is TGCAGTGCATTAGAGGGGGGGGCCTATGGCTACACCTTC. It specifies CSALEGGAYGYTF.

Comments on this clonotype: A much larger clonotype is one base distant, so this may be a read error. The chain links TRBV12-3 or TRBV12-4 to TRBJ2-5, with D possibly called TRBD1 or TRBD2 (5 bases each). This CDR3 comprises 11 residues. CDR3 bases: TGTGCCAGTAGTCCCGGTGGGACCAAGTACTTC. Residues: CASSPGGTKYF.

This clonotype was found many times. The chain links TRBV28 to TRBJ1-5; 8 bases agree with TRBD1. The germline CDR1 and CDR2 sequences are MDHEN and SYDVKM. This CDR3 is built from 15 residues. J gave up 7 bases and V 3 bases, and 8 bases lay outside the gene matches. CDR3 protein: CASSFVTGAKQPQHF. CDR3 sequence (DNA): TGTGCCAGCAGTTTTGTGACAGGGGCCAAACAGCCCCAGCATTTT.

This clonotype appeared many times. The V call is TRBV5-1, the J call TRBJ2-5, with TRBD2 matching over 15 bases. Trimming at V came to 6 bases and at J to 3 bases, leaving 6 bases not matched to a gene. Germline V gives CDR1 SGHRS, CDR2 YFSETQ. The CDR3 consists of 16 residues. The CDR3 reads CASTSRTSGGEETQYF. Here the CDR3 DNA reads TGCGCCAGCACTTCCCGGACTAGCGGGGGGGAAGAGACCCAGTACTTC. Combining the CDR3 with reference TRBV5-1 and TRBJ2-5 gives the whole variable domain KAGVTQTPRYLIKTRGQQVTLSCSPISGHRSVSWYQQTPGQGLQFLFEYFSETQRNKGNFPGRFSGRQFSNSRSEMNVSTLELGDSALYLCASTSRTSGGEETQYFGPGTRLLVL.

This clonotype was seen ten or more times. This chain connects TRBV6-1 to TRBJ2-7; 8 bases fit TRBD2. Germline loops: CDR1 MNHNS, CDR2 SASEGT. The CDR3 sequence is 15 residues long. The J segment lost 2 bases and the V segment lost 1 base, leaving 4 bases of the junction unmatched. This CDR3 is CASSEEVAGPYEQYF. CDR3 coding DNA: TGTGCCAGCAGTGAAGAGGTAGCGGGGCCCTACGAGCAGTACTTC.

In this sample, this clonotype turned up many times. The chain combines TRBV6-5 with TRBJ2-7; D gene ambiguous. The CDR3 is made up of 13 amino acids. Germline loops: CDR1 MNHEY, CDR2 SVGAGI. Deletions cut 3 bases from V and 3 bases from J, with 9 bases between. The CDR3 region has the DNA TGTGCCAGCAGTTATGGGCCGCGCTACGAGCAGTACTTC. Translated: CASSYGPRYEQYF.

This clonotype has ten or more counts. The J gene is TRBJ1-5, the V gene TRBV30; D perhaps matches TRBD1 (5 bases). From germline, CDR1 is GTSNPN and CDR2 SVGIG (reference sequence). V lost 1 base and J lost 4, with 8 bases in between. The CDR3 covers 13 residues. Here the CDR3 reads CAWSEQANQPQHF. Here the CDR3 DNA reads TGTGCCTGGAGTGAACAGGCGAATCAGCCCCAGCATTTT.

This clonotype has ten or more counts. The V gene is TRBV12-3 or TRBV12-4, the J gene TRBJ1-5; D is undetermined. Trimming took 2 bases from V and 9 from J, leaving 11 bases between them. CDR3 size: 13 residues. CDR3 bases: TGTGCCAGCAGTTTACAGGACGGACGGCCCCAGCATTTT. Residues: CASSLQDGRPQHF.

This clonotype was seen a handful of times. The genes are TRBV27 and TRBJ1-2; 9 bases are a match to TRBD1. This CDR3 spans 14 amino acids. The germline CDR1 and CDR2 sequences are MNHEY and SMNVEV (reference sequence). V was clipped by 0 bases and J by 7 bases; unmatched bases: 3. CDR3 sequence reads: CASSLSQGALGYTF. As DNA, the CDR3 is TGTGCCAGCAGTTTATCACAGGGGGCGCTTGGCTACACCTTC.

The chain is built from TRBV6-5 and TRBJ2-7; D call uncertain. The germline V and J ends were trimmed by 0 bases and 4 bases, with 13 bases remaining between them. Germline loops: CDR1 MNHEY, CDR2 SVGAGI. The CDR3 consists of 15 residues. Here the CDR3 DNA reads TGTGCCAGCAGTTACTCGGACGTTTCGAATTACGAGCAGTACTTC. Translated, it gives CASSYSDVSNYEQYF.

In this sample, this clonotype turned up many times. The chain recombines TRBV15 with TRBJ2-5; D tentatively fits TRBD1 or TRBD2 (6 bases each). The CDR3 consists of 14 residues. Trimming took off 8 bases at V and 5 bases at J, with 18 bases between the two ends. CDR1 and CDR2 from the germline V gene are LNHNV and YYDKDF (reference sequence). DNA of the CDR3: TGTGCCACCTCTGGGGGGCGCGCGGAGGAGACCCAGTACTTC. Protein sequence: CATSGGRAEETQYF.

The chain has TRBV7-9 and TRBJ1-1; 7 bases match TRBD1. J was trimmed by 6 bases and V by 3 bases; bases with no gene match: 7. CDR3 length: 14 residues. Germline lookup yields CDR1 SEHNR and CDR2 FQNEAQ (reference sequence). CDR3 protein: CASSFNRGLAEAFF. DNA of the CDR3: TGTGCCAGCAGCTTTAACAGGGGTCTAGCTGAAGCTTTCTTT. The full variable domain, rest sourced from reference TRBV7-9 and TRBJ1-1, is DTGVSQNPRHKITKRGQNVTFRCDPISEHNRLYWYRQTLGQGPEFLTYFQNEAQLEKSRLLSDRFSAERPKGSFSTLEIQRTEQGDSAMYLCASSFNRGLAEAFFGQGTRLTVV.

In its sample, this clonotype was seen many times. The V gene is TRBV11-1, the J gene TRBJ2-7; 13 bases line up with TRBD2. Looked up from germline, CDR1 is SGHAT and CDR2 is FQDESV (reference sequence). V lost 0 bases and J lost 0; bases outside the gene matches: 14. The CDR3 is 21 amino acids. CDR3 amino acids: CASSLAKPGLAGTIYSYEQYF. Written as DNA, the CDR3 is TGTGCCAGCAGCTTAGCAAAACCGGGACTAGCGGGGACAATTTACTCCTACGAGCAGTACTTC.

The chain recombines TRBV28 with TRBJ1-3, with D maybe TRBD1 (5 bases). The germline V and J ends were trimmed by 9 bases and 2 bases, with 8 bases remaining between them. The CDR3 has 12 amino acids. Per the germline V gene, CDR1 is MDHEN and CDR2 is SYDVKM. The CDR3 sequence is CASGGTGNTIYF. CDR3 coding DNA: TGTGCCAGTGGGGGGACTGGAAACACCATATATTTT.

This clonotype was seen repeatedly, ten times or more. The chain combines TRBV11-2 with TRBJ1-6, with 10 bases aligning to TRBD1. The CDR3 covers 17 residues. V shed 3 bases and J 9 bases; nucleotides not matched to a gene: 11. CDR1 is SGHAT, CDR2 FQNNGV, per germline. CDR3 amino acids: CASSLTYPRDRGSPLHF. The CDR3 nucleotides read TGTGCCAGCAGCTTGACCTATCCCCGGGACAGGGGTTCACCCCTCCACTTT.

This clonotype was seen many times. This chain links TRBV7-2 with TRBJ2-1; tentative D call: TRBD1 (6 bases). The CDR3 is 15 amino acids. The germline gives CDR1 SGHTA, CDR2 FQGNSA. V was shortened by 8 bases and J by 0 bases, with 14 bases between the two germline ends. CDR3 residues: CASGLTGSSYNEQFF. Written as DNA, the CDR3 is TGTGCCAGCGGACTTACAGGGAGCTCCTACAATGAGCAGTTCTTC.

The chain recombines TRBV24-1 with TRBJ2-6; 10 bases fit TRBD1. Germline V gene lookup returns CDR1 KGHDR and CDR2 SFDVKD. V trimming: 7 bases; J trimming: 5 bases; junction bases outside the gene matches: 7. The CDR3 is made up of 16 amino acids. CDR3: CATSPGQGLRANVLTF. The CDR3 region has the DNA TGTGCCACCAGCCCGGGACAGGGGCTAAGGGCCAACGTCCTGACTTTC.

In its sample, this clonotype was seen many times. V usage is TRBV6-2 or TRBV6-3 and J usage is TRBJ2-2; D not certain. Trimming removed 2 bases from V and 7 bases from J, with 8 bases in between. CDR3 size: 13 residues. Germline CDR1 reads MNHEY; CDR2 reads SVGEGT. DNA of the CDR3: TGTGCCAGCAGTTACCAGAACGGCGGGGAGCTGTTTTTT. Protein sequence: CASSYQNGGELFF.

This clonotype was counted at least ten times. The chain is built from TRBV4-3 and TRBJ1-2; 7 nucleotides align to TRBD1. Germline V gene data show CDR1 as LGHNA and CDR2 as YSLEER. The CDR3 totals 16 residues. V was pared by 1 base and J by 4 bases, with 9 bases of the junction left unmatched. CDR3 in DNA: TGCGCCAGCAGCCAAGCCCCCGGACAGGACCTCTATGGCTACACCTTC. Its translation: CASSQAPGQDLYGYTF.

This clonotype appeared many times. V and J are TRBV4-1 and TRBJ1-1; maybe TRBD1 (6 bases). The CDR3 runs to 14 residues. CDR1 and CDR2 (germline): MGHRA, YSYEKL. Trimming left V 8 bases short and J 4 bases short, with 17 bases between. Written as DNA, the CDR3 is TGCGCCAGCCGAGGGAAGGGGGACGGCACTGAAGCTTTCTTT. It yields the protein CASRGKGDGTEAFF.

The sample holds many counts of this clonotype. The chain recombines TRBV28 with TRBJ2-5, with TRBD2 matching 14 bases. The V gene's germline CDR1 is MDHEN and CDR2 SYDVKM. The CDR3 covers 15 residues. Trimming took 8 bases from V and 4 from J; bases not matched to a gene: 6. The CDR3 loop is CASRLAGGLPETQYF. The CDR3 coding sequence is TGTGCCAGCCGACTAGCGGGAGGGCTCCCAGAGACCCAGTACTTC. The full variable domain, completed using reference TRBV28 and TRBJ2-5, is DVKVTQSSRYLVKRTGEKVFLECVQDMDHENMFWYRQDPGLGLRLIYFSYDVKMKEKGDIPEGYSVSREKKERFSLILESASTNQTSMYLCASRLAGGLPETQYFGPGTRLLVL.